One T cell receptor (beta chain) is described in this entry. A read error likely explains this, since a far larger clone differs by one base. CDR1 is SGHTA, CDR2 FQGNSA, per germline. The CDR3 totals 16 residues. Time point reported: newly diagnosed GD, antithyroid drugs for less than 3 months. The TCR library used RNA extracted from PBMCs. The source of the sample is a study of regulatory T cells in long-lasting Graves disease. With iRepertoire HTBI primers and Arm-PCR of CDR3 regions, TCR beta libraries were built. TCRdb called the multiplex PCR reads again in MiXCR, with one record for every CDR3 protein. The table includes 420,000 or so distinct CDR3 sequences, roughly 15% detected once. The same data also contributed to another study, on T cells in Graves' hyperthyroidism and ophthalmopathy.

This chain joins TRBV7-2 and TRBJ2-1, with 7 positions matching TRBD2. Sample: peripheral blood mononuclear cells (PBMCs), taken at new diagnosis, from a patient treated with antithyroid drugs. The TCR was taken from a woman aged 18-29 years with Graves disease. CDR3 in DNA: TGTGGCAGCAGCCTAAGGGGTTACGCGGGAGTCAATGAGCAGTTCTTC. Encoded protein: CGSSLRGYAGVNEQFF.